A selection of T cell receptor beta chains follows, all from one sample in a study of cytomegalovirus exposure and HLA in healthy donors. Clones were sequenced by immunoSEQ multiplex PCR, and TCRdb holds only the in-frame ones, with some missing. This sample has fewer than 200,000 clones, with approximately 72% found just once. What was sequenced was PBMCs. The receptors derive from a man aged 35-49 years in good health and CMV-seropositive. The CDR3 runs from the conserved cysteine through the conserved F or W. A D gene is named only where the DNA matches it firmly. A clone size is listed for some rows: how often the clone was seen (once, few, many), or a class if it is expanded.

abundance | d_gene | j_gene | v_gene | CDR3aa | CDR3nt
- | TRBD1 | TRBJ2-5 | TRBV7-9 | CASSPGQIQETQYF | TGTGCCAGCAGCCCGGGACAGATTCAAGAGACCCAGTACTTC
- | TRBD2 | TRBJ2-5 | TRBV7-9 | CASSLASGGSQETQYF | TGTGCCAGCAGCTTAGCTAGCGGGGGGTCCCAAGAGACCCAGTACTTC
once | - | TRBJ2-7 | TRBV2 | CASSDRVYEQYF | TGTGCCAGCAGTGATCGAGTCTACGAGCAGTACTTC
- | - | TRBJ2-5 | TRBV6-6 | CASSLSLPETQYF | TGTGCCAGCAGTTTAAGCCTTCCAGAGACCCAGTACTTC
- | TRBD1 | TRBJ1-5 | TRBV4-3 | CASSQGGAGGQPQHF | TGCGCCAGCAGCCAAGGGGGGGCAGGGGGGCAGCCCCAGCATTTT
- | - | TRBJ2-5 | TRBV18 | CASSPRAETQYF | TGTGCCAGCTCACCACGGGCGGAGACCCAGTACTTC
few | - | TRBJ1-1 | TRBV5-6 | CASSLGAGTKNTEAFF | TGTGCCAGCAGCTTGGGAGCCGGGACAAAGAACACTGAAGCTTTCTTT
many | - | TRBJ1-4 | TRBV7-2 | CASRQGPERGKLFF | TGTGCCAGCAGACAGGGCCCCGAGAGAGGAAAACTGTTTTTT
- | - | TRBJ2-1 | TRBV2 | CASTTSAGRSYNEQFF | TGTGCCAGCACCACTTCCGCGGGGCGCTCCTACAATGAGCAGTTCTTC
- | - | TRBJ1-3 | TRBV6-5 | CASSYSRLSGNTIYF | TGTGCCAGCAGTTACTCGCGGCTTTCTGGAAACACCATATATTTT
- | - | TRBJ1-1 | TRBV6-5 | CASSPPAGGTEAFF | TGTGCCAGCAGCCCCCCGGCAGGAGGGACTGAAGCTTTCTTT
few | - | TRBJ1-2 | TRBV15 | CATSRRLQAGGYTF | TGTGCCACCAGCCGACGCTTGCAGGCGGGTGGCTACACCTTC
once | - | TRBJ2-5 | TRBV11-2 | CASSLGQGIWETQYF | TGTGCCAGCAGCTTAGGGCAGGGGATTTGGGAGACCCAGTACTTC
- | TRBD1 | TRBJ1-1 | TRBV5-1 | CASRPGQGNTEAFF | TGCGCCAGCCGCCCGGGACAGGGGAACACTGAAGCTTTCTTT
- | TRBD1 | TRBJ1-2 | TRBV5-6 | CASIPTGALNYGYTF | TGTGCCAGCATTCCGACAGGGGCCCTCAACTATGGCTACACCTTC
once | - | TRBJ1-2 | TRBV9 | CASSSAGPSGYTF | TGTGCCAGCAGCTCCGCAGGGCCCAGTGGCTACACCTTC
few | TRBD1 | TRBJ1-1 | TRBV5-1 | CASRENDRVRTEAFF | TGCGCCAGCAGGGAAAATGACAGGGTAAGAACTGAAGCTTTCTTT
- | - | TRBJ2-3 | TRBV9 | CASSVGPTDTQYF | TGTGCCAGCAGCGTAGGTCCGACAGATACGCAGTATTTT
- | - | TRBJ1-3 | TRBV7-2 | CASSLSGAGNTIYF | TGTGCCAGCAGCTTATCGGGGGCTGGAAACACCATATATTTT
few | TRBD1 | TRBJ1-1 | TRBV15 | CATSRDRASPTGF | TGTGCCACCAGCAGGGACAGGGCAAGCCCCACTGGATTT
- | - | TRBJ1-5 | TRBV6-5 | CASSYSRGQPQHF | TGTGCCAGCAGTTACTCGAGAGGACAGCCCCAGCATTTT
- | - | TRBJ1-5 | TRBV30 | CAWSPTPHRRGQPQHF | TGTGCCTGGAGTCCAACGCCTCACAGGAGGGGTCAGCCCCAGCATTTT
- | - | TRBJ1-2 | TRBV27 | CASSHWTKGQGYGYTF | TGTGCCAGCAGTCACTGGACTAAGGGGCAGGGCTATGGCTACACCTTC
- | - | TRBJ1-5 | TRBV27 | CASSVTGIPEGPQHF | TGTGCCAGCAGTGTTACAGGGATCCCCGAAGGGCCCCAGCATTTT
- | TRBD1 | TRBJ2-7 | TRBV13 | CASSLAGQGINEQYF | TGTGCCAGCAGCTTAGCGGGACAGGGTATAAACGAGCAGTACTTC
- | TRBD1 | TRBJ2-7 | TRBV7-9 | CASSNRGREQYF | TGTGCCAGCAGCAACAGGGGGCGCGAGCAGTACTTC
- | TRBD1 | TRBJ2-7 | TRBV19 | CASSRDRFSYEQYF | TGTGCCAGTAGTAGGGACAGGTTCTCCTACGAGCAGTACTTC
- | TRBD2 | TRBJ2-7 | TRBV19 | CASSISGESAYEQYF | TGTGCCAGTAGTATAAGCGGGGAATCAGCCTACGAGCAGTACTTC
- | - | TRBJ2-3 | TRBV10-3 | CAISRLEDTQYF | TGTGCCATCAGTAGACTAGAAGATACGCAGTATTTT
- | - | TRBJ1-6 | TRBV30 | CAWRSGADSPLHF | TGTGCCTGGAGGTCAGGGGCGGATTCACCCCTCCACTTT
- | - | TRBJ1-6 | TRBV10-3 | CAIGVSGNSPLHF | TGTGCCATTGGGGTTTCAGGGAATTCACCCCTCCACTTT
- | - | TRBJ1-2 | TRBV4-2 | CASSQEWGVGNYGYTF | TGTGCCAGCAGCCAAGAATGGGGGGTTGGAAACTATGGCTACACCTTC
- | TRBD1 | TRBJ1-1 | TRBV5-4 | CASRAGQGNTEAFF | TGTGCCAGCAGGGCCGGACAGGGGAACACTGAAGCTTTCTTT
- | - | TRBJ2-2 | TRBV5-4 | CASSSSETGELFF | TGTGCCAGCAGTTCTAGCGAGACCGGGGAGCTGTTTTTT
- | - | TRBJ2-3 | TRBV18 | CASSPSTGLSTDTQYF | TGTGCCAGCTCACCCTCGACAGGATTAAGCACAGATACGCAGTATTTT
few | - | TRBJ2-1 | TRBV5-4 | CASTPDSSRINEQFF | TGTGCCAGCACCCCGGACAGCTCACGGATTAATGAGCAGTTCTTC
- | - | TRBJ1-2 | TRBV10-3 | CAISESRQANYGYTF | TGTGCCATCAGTGAGTCGAGACAGGCGAACTATGGCTACACCTTC
- | - | TRBJ2-3 | TRBV5-4 | CASSFYTDTQYF | TGTGCCAGCAGCTTTTACACAGATACGCAGTATTTT
few | TRBD2 | TRBJ2-7 | TRBV19 | CASSTSGGAYEQYF | TGTGCCAGTAGTACCAGCGGGGGAGCCTACGAGCAGTACTTC
once | - | TRBJ2-3 | TRBV23-1 | CASSQQGSTDTQYF | TGCGCCAGCAGTCAACAGGGGAGCACAGATACGCAGTATTTT
- | - | TRBJ2-3 | TRBV27 | CASRDSGTDTQYF | TGTGCCAGCAGAGACTCGGGCACAGATACGCAGTATTTT
- | - | TRBJ1-2 | TRBV7-9 | CSSSLANPGNNGYTF | TGTTCCAGCAGCTTAGCTAATCCAGGGAACAATGGCTACACCTTC
- | TRBD1 | TRBJ1-6 | TRBV19 | CASSSRPGTGTNSPLHF | TGTGCCAGTAGTTCTCGTCCCGGGACAGGGACTAATTCACCCCTCCACTTT
few | - | TRBJ2-5 | TRBV5-6 | CASSLSPRPQETQYF | TGTGCCAGCAGCTTAAGTCCGCGGCCCCAAGAGACCCAGTACTTC
- | - | TRBJ1-1 | TRBV28 | CASISIGTEAFF | TGTGCCAGCATTTCGATCGGGACTGAAGCTTTCTTT
- | - | TRBJ1-4 | TRBV5-1 | CASSLAPGEKLFF | TGCGCCAGCAGCTTGGCCCCGGGAGAAAAACTGTTTTTT
- | - | TRBJ2-1 | TRBV15 | CATSREGPEQFF | TGTGCCACCAGCAGAGAGGGGCCTGAGCAGTTCTTC
- | - | TRBJ2-7 | TRBV19 | CASSSSDSSGYEQYF | TGTGCCAGTAGTTCCTCTGACAGCTCGGGCTACGAGCAGTACTTC
- | TRBD2 | TRBJ2-5 | TRBV7-2 | CASSSSGGETQYF | TGTGCCAGCAGCTCCTCGGGGGGTGAGACCCAGTACTTC
few | - | TRBJ1-6 | TRBV4-1 | CASSLDYWGFSPLHF | TGCGCCAGCAGCCTCGACTACTGGGGTTTTTCACCCCTCCACTTT
- | - | TRBJ2-1 | TRBV7-3 | CASSQYPGTEQFF | TGTGCCAGCAGCCAATACCCCGGGACAGAGCAGTTCTTC
few | - | TRBJ2-2 | TRBV11-3 | CASSLEVRAPGPNTGELFF | TGTGCCAGCAGCTTAGAGGTGAGGGCCCCAGGCCCGAACACCGGGGAGCTGTTTTTT
- | - | TRBJ2-1 | TRBV1 | CTSSTSGRAYNEQFF | TGCACCAGCAGCACTAGCGGGAGGGCTTACAATGAGCAGTTCTTC
few | TRBD1 | TRBJ1-2 | TRBV5-8 | CASSTLPGGVDGYTF | TGTGCCAGCAGCACCCTCCCAGGGGGCGTCGATGGCTACACCTTC
- | - | TRBJ2-2 | TRBV10-1 | CVQGGTNTGELFF | TGCGTACAAGGGGGAACGAACACCGGGGAGCTGTTTTTT
- | TRBD1 | TRBJ1-2 | TRBV30 | CAWSVGQGHGYTF | TGTGCCTGGAGTGTGGGACAGGGCCATGGCTACACCTTC
- | - | TRBJ2-7 | TRBV6-1 | CASSGYYDREQYF | TGTGCCAGCAGTGGGTACTACGACAGGGAGCAGTACTTC
few | TRBD2 | TRBJ2-5 | TRBV5-1 | CASSLAGQRGGREGFKGETQYF | TGCGCCAGCAGCTTGGCCGGCCAGCGGGGGGGCCGGGAAGGGTTTAAAGGAGAGACCCAGTACTTC
- | TRBD2 | TRBJ2-3 | TRBV10-3 | CAISLLAGGLTDTQYF | TGTGCCATCAGCCTACTAGCGGGGGGCCTCACAGATACGCAGTATTTT
- | TRBD1 | TRBJ1-2 | TRBV4-3 | CASSPTLRQGARVKYGYTF | TGCGCCAGCAGCCCGACCCTTAGACAGGGGGCGAGGGTAAAGTATGGCTACACCTTC